The rows below give T cell receptor beta chains drawn from one sample of a study of shared T cell receptors in the human thymus. Assay: immunoSEQ multiplex PCR; the TCRdb copy retains only in-frame clones and omits some. This sample carries around 340,000 clones, 85% to 95% of them seen once, and the ten largest clones take roughly 0.02%. Material for sequencing was thymocytes. The receptor source for this set is a human donor. Each CDR3 is given with its conserved first and last residue. A D gene is named only where the DNA matches it firmly. The listing skips clone size in some rows; elsewhere it reads once, few, many or a size class.

CDR3 protein	CDR3 DNA	V gene	clone size	D gene	J gene
CASSWGQGAYEQYF	TGTGCCAGCAGCTGGGGACAGGGGGCGTACGAGCAGTACTTC	TRBV7-7	once	TRBD1	TRBJ2-7
CASSLLPGENYGYTF	TGTGCCAGCAGCTTACTGCCGGGGGAAAACTATGGCTACACCTTC	TRBV7-9	.	.	TRBJ1-2
CASSTGRRVETQYF	TGTGCCAGCAGTACCGGGAGGAGAGTGGAGACCCAGTACTTC	TRBV28	.	TRBD2	TRBJ2-5
CASRLSASFRTSAYKGNEQFF	TGTGCCAGCAGACTTTCCGCAAGTTTCAGGACTAGCGCTTATAAGGGGAATGAGCAGTTCTTC	TRBV27	.	TRBD2	TRBJ2-1
CAWSPGGGDGYTF	TGTGCCTGGAGCCCGGGTGGGGGGGATGGCTACACCTTC	TRBV30	.	.	TRBJ1-2
CASSGQRTEAFF	TGTGCCAGCAGTGGGCAGAGAACTGAAGCTTTCTTT	TRBV2	once	.	TRBJ1-1
CASSYRGVFQPQHF	TGTGCCAGCAGTTACAGGGGGGTTTTTCAGCCCCAGCATTTT	TRBV6-5	.	.	TRBJ1-5
CASSILPGQGVTDTQYF	TGTGCCAGTAGTATCCTTCCGGGACAGGGAGTCACAGATACGCAGTATTTT	TRBV19	.	TRBD1	TRBJ2-3
CASSVEGTSGASTDTQYF	TGTGCCAGCAGCGTAGAAGGGACTAGCGGGGCTAGCACAGATACGCAGTATTTT	TRBV9	.	TRBD2	TRBJ2-3
CASSPIGQGASGIEAFF	TGTGCCAGCTCACCTATAGGACAGGGGGCCTCTGGTATTGAAGCTTTCTTT	TRBV18	.	TRBD1	TRBJ1-1
CASSLVGRTATDTQYF	TGTGCCAGCAGCTTGGTAGGGAGGACAGCCACAGATACGCAGTATTTT	TRBV5-4	.	.	TRBJ2-3
CASSQGGTGIGYGYTF	TGTGCCAGCAGCCAAGGGGGGACAGGGATAGGCTATGGCTACACCTTC	TRBV4-2	.	TRBD1	TRBJ1-2
CASSEYSIISTDTQYF	TGTGCCAGCAGTGAATACAGCATCATTAGCACAGATACGCAGTATTTT	TRBV6-1	.	.	TRBJ2-3
CASSPSDVDTDTQYF	TGTGCCAGCAGCCCATCCGATGTGGACACAGATACGCAGTATTTT	TRBV7-9	.	.	TRBJ2-3
CASSDRDRGLNEQFF	TGTGCCAGCAGCGACCGGGACAGGGGGCTAAATGAGCAGTTCTTC	TRBV5-4	.	TRBD1	TRBJ2-1
CASSLGLGQGAYEQYF	TGTGCCAGCAGCTTGGGGCTGGGACAGGGGGCATACGAGCAGTACTTC	TRBV5-4	.	TRBD1	TRBJ2-7
CASSPGRLPYEQYF	TGTGCCAGCAGTCCGGGACGCTTGCCTTACGAGCAGTACTTC	TRBV27	.	.	TRBJ2-7
CASSETSTGELFF	TGCGCCAGCAGTGAGACTAGCACCGGGGAGCTGTTTTTT	TRBV10-1	.	.	TRBJ2-2
CASSVYDGRGTDTQYF	TGTGCCAGCAGCGTTTATGACGGGAGGGGAACAGATACGCAGTATTTT	TRBV9	.	TRBD2	TRBJ2-3
CASSGAGRNNEQFF	TGTGCCAGCAGCGGGGCAGGGAGAAACAATGAGCAGTTCTTC	TRBV5-8	.	.	TRBJ2-1
CASSLRRTTGANYGYTF	TGTGCCAGCAGCTTACGGCGGACTACTGGAGCTAACTATGGCTACACCTTC	TRBV13	.	.	TRBJ1-2
CATSRTREQFF	TGTGCCACCAGCAGGACCAGGGAGCAGTTCTTC	TRBV15	.	.	TRBJ2-1
CASSPPHDGEETQYF	TGTGCCAGCTCACCACCCCATGACGGAGAAGAGACCCAGTACTTC	TRBV18	.	.	TRBJ2-5
CASSQAGGWVNEQFF	TGCGCCAGCAGCCAAGCTGGGGGGTGGGTCAATGAGCAGTTCTTC	TRBV4-1	.	.	TRBJ2-1
CASSWGWGNTEAFF	TGTGCCAGCAGCTGGGGATGGGGGAACACTGAAGCTTTCTTT	TRBV5-4	.	.	TRBJ1-1
CASSPPGRENTEAFF	TGTGCCAGCAGCCCCCCCGGCAGGGAAAACACTGAAGCTTTCTTT	TRBV9	.	.	TRBJ1-1
CAWSLPGQRDCSYNEQFF	TGTGCCTGGAGCCTCCCTGGGCAGCGGGATTGCTCCTACAATGAGCAGTTCTTC	TRBV30	.	TRBD2	TRBJ2-1
CASSVTTTGSESGANVLTF	TGTGCCAGCAGTGTTACCACGACAGGGAGTGAATCTGGGGCCAACGTCCTGACTTTC	TRBV2	once	TRBD1	TRBJ2-6
CASSVTSGRHETQYF	TGTGCCAGTAGTGTCACTAGCGGGAGGCATGAGACCCAGTACTTC	TRBV19	.	TRBD2	TRBJ2-5
CASSQDSQETQYF	TGTGCCAGCAGCCAGGACTCGCAAGAGACCCAGTACTTC	TRBV7-6	once	.	TRBJ2-5
CASPYTLTGDTEAFF	TGTGCCAGCCCCTACACACTCACGGGCGACACTGAAGCTTTCTTT	TRBV13	.	.	TRBJ1-1
CASIVRQGETQYF	TGTGCCAGCATCGTAAGGCAGGGAGAGACCCAGTACTTC	TRBV28	.	.	TRBJ2-5
CASSDGLPGGELFF	TGTGCCAGCAGTGACGGACTACCCGGGGGGGAGCTGTTTTTT	TRBV6-4	.	.	TRBJ2-2
CASSSRGPDTEAFF	TGTGCCAGCAGCAGCAGGGGGCCGGACACTGAAGCTTTCTTT	TRBV7-9	once	TRBD1	TRBJ1-1
CASSLTSGTGVAGANVLTF	TGTGCCAGCAGCTTAACGTCCGGGACAGGGGTAGCTGGGGCCAACGTCCTGACTTTC	TRBV7-9	.	TRBD1	TRBJ2-6
CASSGDSTDTQYF	TGTGCCAGCAGTGGGGACAGCACAGATACGCAGTATTTT	TRBV28	.	.	TRBJ2-3
CASSQSREGPDNEQFF	TGCGCCAGCAGCCAGTCTAGGGAGGGCCCGGACAATGAGCAGTTCTTC	TRBV4-3	.	TRBD2	TRBJ2-1
CASSTSSIQYF	TGTGCCAGTAGTACCAGTAGCATTCAGTACTTC	TRBV19	.	.	TRBJ2-4
CASSHLASSNNEQFF	TGTGCCAGCAGCCATCTAGCCTCAAGTAACAATGAGCAGTTCTTC	TRBV7-3	.	.	TRBJ2-1
CASSQELPGQGQQLAEAFF	TGCGCCAGCAGCCAAGAACTCCCGGGACAGGGGCAGCAACTGGCTGAAGCTTTCTTT	TRBV4-3	.	TRBD1	TRBJ1-1
CASSESWTGEAFF	TGCGCCAGCAGTGAGTCGTGGACGGGTGAAGCTTTCTTT	TRBV10-1	few	.	TRBJ1-1
CASSQEWGRLAGESPRSEQFF	TGTGCCAGCAGCCAAGAATGGGGGAGACTAGCGGGAGAGAGCCCACGTTCCGAGCAGTTCTTC	TRBV4-2	.	TRBD2	TRBJ2-1
CASSRGANSLYEQYF	TGTGCCAGCAGCAGGGGGGCGAACAGCCTCTACGAGCAGTACTTC	TRBV21-1	.	.	TRBJ2-7
CATSRGGNEQFF	TGTGCCACCAGCAGGGGAGGCAATGAGCAGTTCTTC	TRBV15	.	.	TRBJ2-1
CASSLFGDEQFF	TGTGCCAGCAGCCTATTCGGCGATGAGCAGTTCTTC	TRBV7-9	.	.	TRBJ2-1
CASSRAGTPAGYGYTF	TGCGCCAGCAGCCGTGCCGGGACCCCGGCAGGCTATGGCTACACCTTC	TRBV4-1	.	.	TRBJ1-2
CASSLVGGRDRIKRTQYF	TGTGCCAGCAGCTTAGTGGGGGGACGGGACCGTATCAAGAGAACCCAGTACTTC	TRBV7-8	.	.	TRBJ2-5
CAYKTNEKLFF	TGCGCCTACAAGACTAATGAAAAACTGTTTTTT	TRBV10-1	.	.	TRBJ1-4
CASSPSRDRDYNEQFF	TGTGCCAGCAGCCCTAGCCGGGACAGGGACTACAATGAGCAGTTCTTC	TRBV5-4	.	TRBD1	TRBJ2-1
CASSVRDGAYEQYF	TGTGCCAGCAGTGTACGGGACGGTGCCTACGAGCAGTACTTC	TRBV6-1	.	.	TRBJ2-7
CASSLGKGKGLNIQYF	TGTGCCAGCAGCTTGGGAAAGGGGAAGGGGCTAAACATTCAGTACTTC	TRBV5-4	.	.	TRBJ2-4
CASSFSRRGPTDTQYF	TGTGCCAGCAGTTTTAGCAGGCGGGGGCCCACAGATACGCAGTATTTT	TRBV28	.	.	TRBJ2-3
CASSGAGRISTDTQYF	TGTGCCAGCAGCGGTGCAGGGCGGATTAGCACAGATACGCAGTATTTT	TRBV7-2	.	.	TRBJ2-3
CASSFSRIPEKLFF	TGTGCCAGCAGCTTTTCCAGGATCCCTGAAAAACTGTTTTTT	TRBV5-6	.	.	TRBJ1-4
CASRVLGRGPEAGELFF	TGCGCCAGCAGGGTTCTTGGCAGGGGGCCTGAGGCCGGGGAGCTGTTTTTT	TRBV5-1	.	TRBD1	TRBJ2-2
CASSGDRSLEQYF	TGTGCCAGCAGTGGGGACAGATCCTTGGAGCAGTACTTC	TRBV27	.	TRBD1	TRBJ2-7
CASSFGQGVQETQYF	TGTGCCAGCAGTTTTGGACAGGGCGTCCAAGAGACCCAGTACTTC	TRBV28	once	TRBD1	TRBJ2-5
CASSLELAGGEETQYF	TGTGCCAGCAGCTTAGAGCTAGCGGGAGGGGAAGAGACCCAGTACTTC	TRBV7-7	.	TRBD2	TRBJ2-5
CASSESETSGTLLSYEQYF	TGTGCCAGCAGTGAATCCGAGACTAGCGGGACCCTTTTATCCTACGAGCAGTACTTC	TRBV6-1	.	TRBD2	TRBJ2-7